The 5 T cell receptor beta chains in this list originate from one sample, sequenced in a study of T cell repertoires in cytomegalovirus infection. Each CDR3 protein is one row after TCRdb ran MiXCR on the reads. The repertoire holds roughly 250,000 distinct CDR3 sequences, with 9% to 15% as singletons. Sequenced sample: PBMCs. Source of these receptors: a human donor in good health (CMV status not recorded). Some clones in this sample may be carry-over from other donors' samples.

Only a few counts were recorded for this clonotype. CDR3 sequence (DNA): TGTGCCAGCAACAAGCGGATCACAGATACGCAGTATTTT. Translation gives CASNKRITDTQYF. This chain joins TRBV28 and TRBJ2-3; a possible D gene is TRBD2 (5 bases). The CDR3 loop spans 13 amino acids. Germline lookup yields CDR1 MDHEN and CDR2 SYDVKM. Deletions cut 7 bases from V and 2 bases from J, with 10 bases between.

This clonotype showed up many times. The V call is TRBV7-2, the J call TRBJ2-6; 10 positions agree with TRBD1. Germline V gives CDR1 SGHTA, CDR2 FQGNSA. With V trimmed by 5 bases and J by 3 bases, 10 bases remained unmatched. The CDR3 has 18 amino acids. The CDR3 DNA follows: TGTGCCAGCAGCAAGAGGGACAGGGGATATTATGGGGCCAACGTCCTGACTTTC. Amino acid sequence: CASSKRDRGYYGANVLTF.

This clonotype was recorded many times. The V and J genes are TRBV7-2 and TRBJ2-7, with 11 positions matching TRBD2. Trimming removed 3 bases from V and 4 bases from J; junction bases left unmatched: 2. Germline values: CDR1 SGHTA, CDR2 FQGNSA. The CDR3 has 14 amino acids. DNA for the CDR3: TGTGCCAGCAGCTTTAGCGGGGGGGCTTACGAGCAGTACTTC. Its translation is CASSFSGGAYEQYF.

Many counts were recorded for this clonotype. The chain uses TRBV12-3 or TRBV12-4 and TRBJ2-1, with D possibly matching TRBD1 (6 bases). The CDR3 covers 15 residues. The V gene lost 3 bases and the J gene lost 0 bases, with 9 bases spanning the gap. This CDR3 is CASSLEQGSYNEQFF. In DNA, the CDR3 is TGTGCCAGCAGTTTGGAACAGGGCTCCTACAATGAGCAGTTCTTC.

This clonotype has a handful of counts. A much larger clone is a single base away; this may be a read error. DNA of the CDR3: TGTGCCAGCAGCTTAGCGTCAGGGGACTATGGCTACACCTTC. This encodes CASSLASGDYGYTF. The chain joins TRBV11-3 to TRBJ1-2; D possibly corresponds to TRBD1 (6 bases). Germline V gene lookup returns CDR1 SGHNT and CDR2 YENEEA. V lost 1 base and J lost 3, with 9 bases in between. This CDR3 is 14 amino acids long.